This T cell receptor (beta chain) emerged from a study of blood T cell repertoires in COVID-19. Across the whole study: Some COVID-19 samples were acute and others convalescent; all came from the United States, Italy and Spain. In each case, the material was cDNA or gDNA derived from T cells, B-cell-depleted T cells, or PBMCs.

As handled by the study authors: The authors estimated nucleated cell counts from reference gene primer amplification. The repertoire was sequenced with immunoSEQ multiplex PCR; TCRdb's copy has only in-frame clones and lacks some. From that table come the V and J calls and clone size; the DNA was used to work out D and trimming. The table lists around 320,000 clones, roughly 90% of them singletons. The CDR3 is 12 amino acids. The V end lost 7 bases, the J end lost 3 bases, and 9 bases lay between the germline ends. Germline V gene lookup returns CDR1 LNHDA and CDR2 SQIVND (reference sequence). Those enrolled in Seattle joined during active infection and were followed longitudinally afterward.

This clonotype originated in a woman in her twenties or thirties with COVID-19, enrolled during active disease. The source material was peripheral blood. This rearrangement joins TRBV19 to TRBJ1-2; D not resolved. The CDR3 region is CASNDGDYGYTF. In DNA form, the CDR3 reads TGTGCCAGTAATGACGGAGACTATGGCTACACCTTC.